The count of the clone carrying this TCR beta chain is one. The sample is drawn from a study of blood T cell repertoires in COVID-19. The overall study: Samples taken during acute and convalescent COVID-19 were collected in the United States, Italy and Spain. In each case, the material was cDNA or gDNA derived from T cells, B-cell-depleted T cells, or PBMCs.

Study processing details: Amplification of reference gene primers provided the estimated nucleated cell counts. Profiled with immunoSEQ multiplex PCR; TCRdb holds only in-frame clones, not every one. Clonal size and the V and J genes are those of that table, whereas D and trimming came from the DNA. The table lists tens of thousands of clones, around four fifths of them singletons, with 10% to 15% in the top ten. This TCR derives from a woman in her sixties or seventies with active or convalescent COVID-19. The sequenced sample was peripheral blood.

The chain's CDR3 is CASSNGETQYF. The CDR3 bases are TGTGCCAGCAGTAACGGTGAGACCCAGTACTTC. J is TRBJ2-5 and V is TRBV27; D remains unclear. Germline CDR1 reads MNHEY; CDR2 reads SMNVEV (reference sequence). Trimming took 5 bases from V and 5 from J, leaving 6 bases between them. The CDR3 has 11 residues.